This T cell receptor (beta chain) derives from a study of regulatory T cells in long-lasting Graves disease. Relying on iRepertoire HTBI primers and Arm-PCR of CDR3 regions, the team built TCR beta libraries. TCRdb analysed the multiplex PCR reads with MiXCR anew, one entry per CDR3 protein. Of a few hundred thousand distinct CDR3 sequences listed, about 25% are singletons. Trimming took 4 bases from V and 8 from J, leaving 15 bases between them. The CDR3 is made up of 14 amino acids. Germline V gives CDR1 SGHTS, CDR2 YDEGEE. Study results and limitations: Sample size, which was small, may have reduced accuracy. Newly diagnosed patients had higher TCR diversity than persistent Graves' patients did.

Ten or more counts support this clonotype. Its target is unknown. Regarding time point: persistent/refractory GD, antithyroid drugs over 5 years with positive TRAb. From RNA extracted from PBMCs, the TCR library was made. Graves' disease diagnoses followed American Thyroid Association guidelines. EDTA tubes held roughly 10 milliliters of peripheral blood from each patient. This chain joins TRBV5-8 and TRBJ1-4; D is possibly TRBD1 (5 bases). The clonotype was recovered from a female donor with Graves disease. Material: peripheral blood mononuclear cells (PBMCs), obtained when the disease was refractory, from a patient treated with antithyroid drugs. CDR3 nucleotide sequence: TGTGCCAGCAGCAGCGGGACCAGGAAGGAAAAACTGTTTTTT. Amino acids: CASSSGTRKEKLFF.